These 25 T cell receptor beta chains originate from one sample sequenced in a study of CD8 T cells in Susac syndrome. Reverse transcription of roughly 0.5 to 1 ug RNA was carried out with random hexamers. One entry per CDR3 protein, called by TCRdb with MiXCR from the immunoSEQ multiplex PCR reads. The sample carries 75,000 or so distinct CDR3 sequences, over 85% recorded once. The sequencing input was CD8+ T cells from PBMCs. These receptors came from a human donor with Susac syndrome.

V is TRBV9 and J is TRBJ2-1, with 9 bases that match TRBD1. Germline V CDR1 and CDR2: SGDLS, YYNGEE. With 4 bases clipped from V and 3 bases from J, the junction kept 5 bases outside the gene matches. The CDR3 consists of 15 residues. The CDR3 DNA follows: TGTGCCAGCAGCCCCCGACAGGGGGTCTACAATGAGCAGTTCTTC. Its translation: CASSPRQGVYNEQFF.

The chain has TRBV14 and TRBJ1-5; D gene unclear. This CDR3 region has 15 residues. V was trimmed by 4 bases and J by 1 base, leaving 11 bases between them. Germline assignment: CDR1 SGHDN and CDR2 FVKESK. This chain's CDR3 is CASSPTGGSNQPQHF. In DNA, the CDR3 is TGTGCCAGCAGCCCCACGGGAGGAAGCAATCAGCCCCAGCATTTT.

V gene TRBV2 combines with J gene TRBJ1-4, with D tentatively TRBD1 (5 bases). V lost 2 bases to trimming and J lost 7 bases, with 8 bases between them. Germline V gene data show CDR1 as SNHLY and CDR2 as FYNNEI. The CDR3 is made up of 13 amino acids. The CDR3 sequence is CASSEPGFEKLFF. The CDR3 DNA follows: TGTGCCAGCAGTGAACCAGGGTTTGAAAAACTGTTTTTT.

CDR3 sequence: CASSSDNGYTF. Here the CDR3 DNA reads TGTGCCAGCAGTTCGGACAACGGCTACACCTTC. The rearrangement links TRBV12-3 or TRBV12-4 to TRBJ1-2; D possibly corresponds to TRBD1 (5 bases). Trimming cost V 4 bases and J 8 bases, with 8 bases left between them. This CDR3 contains 11 residues.

V is TRBV25-1 and J is TRBJ1-3, with D possibly TRBD1 on 5 matching bases. Trimming cost V 9 bases and J 2 bases, with 14 bases left between them. This CDR3 is 14 amino acids long. Germline V gives CDR1 MGHDK, CDR2 SYGVNS. In nucleotides, the CDR3 is TGTGCCAGTCATGCCTGGGGGACTGGAAACACCATATATTTT. Protein sequence: CASHAWGTGNTIYF. Based on the CDR3 plus reference TRBV25-1 and TRBJ1-3, the full variable domain is EADIYQTPRYLVIGTGKKITLECSQTMGHDKMYWYQQDPGMELHLIHYSYGVNSTEKGDLSSESTVSRIRTEHFPLTLESARPSHTSQYLCASHAWGTGNTIYFGEGSWLTVV.

The chain is built from TRBV27 and TRBJ2-1, with 8 positions matching TRBD1. CDR3 length: 16 amino acids. Germline V CDR1 and CDR2: MNHEY, SMNVEV (reference sequence). Trimming cost V 4 bases and J 4 bases; bases outside gene matches: 9. CDR3 coding DNA: TGTGCCAGCAGTTCATGGACAGGGATGACTTACAATGAGCAGTTCTTC. This codes for CASSSWTGMTYNEQFF.

The V call is TRBV10-3, the J call TRBJ2-3; D is undetermined. The V end was cut by 3 bases, the J end by 1 base, with 8 bases between. The CDR3 has 14 amino acids. Germline V lookup: CDR1 ENHRY, CDR2 SYGVKD. The CDR3 loop reads CAISENGGTDTQYF. The DNA of the CDR3 is TGTGCCATCAGTGAAAATGGGGGCACAGATACGCAGTATTTT.

Note on this clonotype: Given the absence of the conserved phenylalanine or tryptophan at the CDR3 end, a read error is likely. The chain has TRBV29-1 and TRBJ2-1; 12 bases match TRBD2. J gave up 3 bases and V 7 bases, and 4 bases lay outside the gene matches. The CDR3 contains 14 residues. Germline CDR1 and CDR2: SQVTM and ANQGSEA. The CDR3 reads CSAETSGSYNEQFL. CDR3 DNA: TGCAGCGCCGAGACTAGCGGGAGCTACAATGAGCAGTTCCTC.

V is TRBV9 and J is TRBJ2-3; D is ambiguous. Germline V gene sequence: CDR1 SGDLS, CDR2 YYNGEE. CDR3 size: 15 residues. The ends were cut back, 1 base at V and 1 base at J, with 10 bases in the middle. CDR3 nucleotide sequence: TGTGCCAGCAGCGTACCTCTAAGTGGCACAGATACGCAGTATTTT. Translated, it gives CASSVPLSGTDTQYF.

V usage is TRBV24-1 and J usage is TRBJ1-2; the D is unclear. The CDR3 is made up of 12 amino acids. The V gene's germline CDR1 is KGHDR and CDR2 SFDVKD. With 4 bases removed from V and 2 bases from J, the gap between germline ends came to 4 bases. The CDR3 is CATSDQNYGYTF. The CDR3 nucleotides read TGTGCCACCAGTGACCAGAACTATGGCTACACCTTC.

The V gene is TRBV12-3 or TRBV12-4, the J gene TRBJ2-6; 10 bases fit TRBD1. V lost 5 bases and J lost 3; bases outside the gene matches: 10. This CDR3 is 18 amino acids long. CDR3 region: CASSPGPGTGVGANVLTF. DNA of the CDR3: TGTGCCAGCAGTCCGGGTCCCGGGACAGGGGTTGGGGCCAACGTCCTGACTTTC.

The V and J genes are TRBV19 and TRBJ2-7; the match to TRBD2 covers 9 bases. The germline CDR1 and CDR2 sequences are LNHDA and SQIVND (reference sequence). V gave up 5 bases and J gave up 3 bases; unmatched junction bases: 8. This CDR3 comprises 15 residues. This CDR3 reads CASSPGAGGFYEQYF. The CDR3 coding sequence is TGTGCCAGTAGTCCCGGAGCGGGAGGATTCTACGAGCAGTACTTC.

The V call is TRBV10-3, the J call TRBJ2-7; 8 nucleotides agree with TRBD2. After removal of 6 bases from V and 3 bases from J, the junction contained 7 bases not matched to a gene. Germline V CDR1 and CDR2: ENHRY, SYGVKD. This CDR3 has 14 residues. This CDR3 is CAIRRAGVNYEQYF. CDR3 DNA: TGTGCCATCAGACGAGCGGGAGTCAACTACGAGCAGTACTTC.

The chain carries TRBV20-1 and TRBJ1-1; D is ambiguous. The length of the CDR3 is 12 residues. CDR1 is DFQATT, CDR2 SNEGSKA, per germline (reference sequence). The CDR3: CSLLRGNTEAFF. As DNA, the CDR3 is TGCAGCCTACTACGGGGGAACACTGAAGCTTTCTTT.

The chain combines TRBV20-1 with TRBJ2-7, with 9 bases aligning to TRBD2. The CDR3 sequence is 16 residues long. V was clipped by 3 bases and J by 2 bases; unmatched bases: 11. Germline assignment: CDR1 DFQATT and CDR2 SNEGSKA (reference sequence). CDR3 in DNA: TGCAGTGCTAGGCCAATAGCGGGAGCACCGGCCTACGAGCAGTACTTC. Translated, it gives CSARPIAGAPAYEQYF.

V usage is TRBV4-2 and J usage is TRBJ2-2, with D tentatively TRBD2 (6 bases). There are 15 residues in the CDR3. V shed 5 bases and J shed 0 bases, with 10 bases lying between them. Germline values: CDR1 LGHNA, CDR2 YNFKEQ. The CDR3: CASSMGLANTGELFF. Here the CDR3 DNA reads TGTGCCAGCAGCATGGGACTGGCGAACACCGGGGAGCTGTTTTTT.

CDR3: CASRRRTINEKLFF. In DNA form, the CDR3 reads TGTGCCAGCAGACGTAGGACCATAAATGAAAAACTGTTTTTT. The J gene is TRBJ1-4, the V gene TRBV28; D is uncertain. This CDR3 has 14 residues. Trimming cost V 6 bases and J 5 bases, with 13 bases left between them. Germline CDR1 is MDHEN and CDR2 is SYDVKM.

The chain recombines TRBV9 with TRBJ2-3; 7 nucleotides line up with TRBD2. The junction had 10 bases not matched to a gene; V was cut back by 5 bases and J by 10 bases. From germline, CDR1 is SGDLS and CDR2 YYNGEE. The length of the CDR3 is 13 residues. CDR3 sequence reads: CASSIQDRGAQYF. The CDR3, as DNA: TGTGCCAGCAGTATACAGGACCGGGGGGCGCAGTATTTT.

The chain employs TRBV27 and TRBJ2-2, with D perhaps TRBD2 (5 bases). Trimming left V 2 bases short and J 5 bases short, with 12 bases between. The germline V gene encodes CDR1 MNHEY and CDR2 SMNVEV (reference sequence). This CDR3 has 15 amino acids. The CDR3 loop reads CASSLSGPVTGELFF. For the CDR3, the DNA is TGTGCCAGCAGTTTAAGCGGACCAGTGACCGGGGAGCTGTTTTTT.

The V call is TRBV28, the J call TRBJ2-1, with 9 positions matching TRBD2. The CDR3 loop spans 16 amino acids. CDR1 is MDHEN and CDR2 is SYDVKM in the germline V gene. The V and J ends lost 5 bases and 4 bases, in that order; junction bases with no gene match: 9. The CDR3 sequence is CASSRGVAGVYNEQFF. As DNA, the CDR3 is TGTGCCAGCAGTCGTGGAGTAGCGGGAGTTTACAATGAGCAGTTCTTC.

CDR3 nucleotide sequence: TGTGCCTCAGTTGACAGAAGCTATGGCTACACCTTC. It translates to CASVDRSYGYTF. This chain uses TRBV30 with TRBJ1-2, with D tentatively TRBD1 (5 bases). The CDR3 is made up of 12 amino acids. V was pared by 7 bases and J by 4 bases, with 13 bases between. Germline values: CDR1 GTSNPN, CDR2 SVGIG (reference sequence).

The chain links TRBV24-1 to TRBJ2-1; 10 bases line up with TRBD1. In germline, CDR1 is KGHDR, CDR2 SFDVKD. This CDR3 contains 15 residues. V lost 3 bases, J lost 5 bases, and 3 bases stayed unmatched. The CDR3 nucleotides read TGTGCCACCAGTGATAGACAGGGGGCTGACAATGAGCAGTTCTTC. It yields the protein CATSDRQGADNEQFF.

The chain employs TRBV3-1 and TRBJ1-4, with D maybe TRBD1 (5 bases). Germline V lookup: CDR1 LGHDT, CDR2 YNNKEL (reference sequence). The CDR3 is 11 residues long. Trimming removed 9 bases from V and 7 bases from J, with 9 bases in between. CDR3 in DNA: TGTGCCAGTCGTCAGGGTGAAAAACTGTTTTTT. It codes for CASRQGEKLFF.

This clonotype was detected once. The chain is built from TRBV13 and TRBJ1-1; D call uncertain. This CDR3 is built from 16 residues. Trimming removed 4 bases at V and 0 bases at J, with 15 bases between. The V gene's germline CDR1 is PRHDT and CDR2 FYEKMQ (reference sequence). This CDR3 is CASSSYWGVMNTEAFF. Written as DNA, the CDR3 is TGTGCCAGCAGCTCCTACTGGGGTGTCATGAACACTGAAGCTTTCTTT.

The chain is built from TRBV6-5 and TRBJ2-6; possible D gene TRBD1, 6 bases. The CDR3 sequence is 17 residues long. Trimming stripped 4 bases from V and 0 bases from J, with 13 bases between. Per the germline V gene, CDR1 is MNHEY and CDR2 is SVGAGI. CDR3 sequence reads: CASSLQGWGSGANVLTF. The CDR3 DNA reads TGTGCCAGCAGTTTACAGGGTTGGGGCTCTGGGGCCAACGTCCTGACTTTC.